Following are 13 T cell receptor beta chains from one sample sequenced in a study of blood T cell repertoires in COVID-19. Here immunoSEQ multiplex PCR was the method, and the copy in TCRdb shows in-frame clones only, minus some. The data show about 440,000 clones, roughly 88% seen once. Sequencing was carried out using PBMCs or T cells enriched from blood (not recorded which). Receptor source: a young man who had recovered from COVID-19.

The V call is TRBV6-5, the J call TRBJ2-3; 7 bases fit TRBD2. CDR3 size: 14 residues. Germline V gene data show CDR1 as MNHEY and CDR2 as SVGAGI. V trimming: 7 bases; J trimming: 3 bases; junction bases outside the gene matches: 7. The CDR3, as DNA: TGTGCCAGCATCCGGGGAGGGAATACAGATACGCAGTATTTT. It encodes CASIRGGNTDTQYF.

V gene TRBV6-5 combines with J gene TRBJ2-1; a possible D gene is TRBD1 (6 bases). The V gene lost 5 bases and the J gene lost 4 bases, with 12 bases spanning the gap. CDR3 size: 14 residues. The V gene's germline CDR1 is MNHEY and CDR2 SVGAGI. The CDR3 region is CASSHRDMYNEQFF. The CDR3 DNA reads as TGTGCCAGCAGTCACCGGGACATGTACAATGAGCAGTTCTTC.

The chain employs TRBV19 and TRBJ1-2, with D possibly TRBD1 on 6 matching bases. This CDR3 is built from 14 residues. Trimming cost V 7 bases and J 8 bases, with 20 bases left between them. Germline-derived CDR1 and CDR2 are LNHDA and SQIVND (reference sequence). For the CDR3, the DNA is TGTGCCAGTAATTTTCGAGGGGGTGTTCGAGGCTACACCTTC. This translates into CASNFRGGVRGYTF.

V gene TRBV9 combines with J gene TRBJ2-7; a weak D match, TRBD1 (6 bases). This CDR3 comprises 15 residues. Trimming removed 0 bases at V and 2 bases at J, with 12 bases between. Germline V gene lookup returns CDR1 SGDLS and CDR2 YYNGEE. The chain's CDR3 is CASSVEGDAAYEQYF. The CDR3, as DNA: TGTGCCAGCAGCGTAGAGGGGGACGCCGCCTACGAGCAGTACTTC.

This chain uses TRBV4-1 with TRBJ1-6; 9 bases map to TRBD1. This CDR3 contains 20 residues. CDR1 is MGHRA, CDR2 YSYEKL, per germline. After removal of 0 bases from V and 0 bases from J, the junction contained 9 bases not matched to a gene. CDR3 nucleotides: TGCGCCAGCAGCCAAGATCCGAACAGGGGGCGCAGCTCCTATAATTCACCCCTCCACTTT. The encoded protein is CASSQDPNRGRSSYNSPLHF.

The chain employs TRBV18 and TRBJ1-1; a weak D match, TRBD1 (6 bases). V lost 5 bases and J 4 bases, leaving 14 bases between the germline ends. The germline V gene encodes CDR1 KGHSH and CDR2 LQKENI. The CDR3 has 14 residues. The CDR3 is CASSVQGGGTEAFF. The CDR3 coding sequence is TGTGCCAGCTCAGTACAGGGTGGGGGCACTGAAGCTTTCTTT.

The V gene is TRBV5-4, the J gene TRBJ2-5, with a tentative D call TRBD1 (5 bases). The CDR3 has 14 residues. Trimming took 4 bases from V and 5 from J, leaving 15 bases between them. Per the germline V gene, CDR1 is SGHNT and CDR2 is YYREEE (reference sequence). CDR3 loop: CASSNSTVRETQYF. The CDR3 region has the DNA TGTGCCAGCAGCAATTCGACAGTCCGGGAGACCCAGTACTTC.

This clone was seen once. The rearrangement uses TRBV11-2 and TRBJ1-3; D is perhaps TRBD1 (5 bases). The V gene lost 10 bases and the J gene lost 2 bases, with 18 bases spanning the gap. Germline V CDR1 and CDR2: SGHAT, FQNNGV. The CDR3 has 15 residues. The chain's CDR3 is CATDTGGLAGNTIYF. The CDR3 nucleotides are TGTGCCACCGACACCGGGGGACTGGCTGGAAACACCATATATTTT.

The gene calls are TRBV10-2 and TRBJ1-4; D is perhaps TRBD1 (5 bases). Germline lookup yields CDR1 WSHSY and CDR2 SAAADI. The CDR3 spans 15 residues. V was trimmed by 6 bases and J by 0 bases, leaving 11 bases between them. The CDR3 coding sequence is TGCGCCAGCAGGAAAGGGGAGGCAACTAATGAAAAACTGTTTTTT. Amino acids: CASRKGEATNEKLFF.

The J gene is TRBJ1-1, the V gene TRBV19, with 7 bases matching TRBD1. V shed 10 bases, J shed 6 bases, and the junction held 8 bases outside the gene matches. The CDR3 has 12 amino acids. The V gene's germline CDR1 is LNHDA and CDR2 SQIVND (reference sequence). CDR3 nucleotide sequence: TGTGCCACCCGACAGGGCTCGTCTGAAGCTTTCTTT. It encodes CATRQGSSEAFF.

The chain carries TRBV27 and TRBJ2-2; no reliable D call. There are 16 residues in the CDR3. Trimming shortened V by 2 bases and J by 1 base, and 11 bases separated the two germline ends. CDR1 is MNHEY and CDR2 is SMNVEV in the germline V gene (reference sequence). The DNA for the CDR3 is TGTGCCAGCAGTTTACTGGTGGCTGGGAACACCGGGGAGCTGTTTTTT. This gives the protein CASSLLVAGNTGELFF.

The CDR3 loop reads CASSPRILVVEGETQYF. The CDR3 DNA sequence: TGCGCCAGCAGCCCTAGAATATTGGTGGTGGAAGGAGAGACCCAGTACTTC. This sequence joins TRBV4-1 and TRBJ2-5; no reliable D call. The germline V and J ends were trimmed by 4 bases and 4 bases, with 22 bases remaining between them. The CDR3 loop spans 17 amino acids. Germline V gives CDR1 MGHRA, CDR2 YSYEKL.

The CDR3 nucleotides read TGTGCCACCAGCAGGAACACAAGGAACACTGAAGCTTTCTTT. This codes for CATSRNTRNTEAFF. The chain joins TRBV15 to TRBJ1-1, with D uncertain. V lost 3 bases and J 1 base, leaving 9 bases between the germline ends. The V gene's germline CDR1 is LNHNV and CDR2 YYDKDF (reference sequence). CDR3 length: 14 amino acids.